This note documents a single T cell receptor (beta chain) sequence. Each CDR3 protein is one row after TCRdb ran MiXCR on the 5' RACE reads. The data show some 290,000 distinct CDR3 sequences, about 10% seen once. The data originate from a study of T cells after yellow fever vaccination. The CDR3 consists of 14 residues. Germline values: CDR1 SGHRS, CDR2 YFSETQ. V dropped 9 bases and J dropped 5 bases, with 20 bases sitting between them. V and J are TRBV5-1 and TRBJ1-1, with D uncertain. Sequenced here: CD4+ T cells sorted from PBMCs, sampled 45 days after the yellow fever booster vaccination. This TCR was sampled from a man between 18 and 29 years old who received the YFV17D yellow fever vaccine. The CDR3 nucleotides are TGCGCCACCCTTGAGACACCAGAAGGAACTGAAGCTTTCTTT. It yields the protein CATLETPEGTEAFF.